A selection of T cell receptor beta chains follows, all from one sample in a study of Ad26.COV2.S vaccination and SARS-CoV-2 variants. The assay was immunoSEQ multiplex PCR, and TCRdb's table has in-frame clones only and misses some. The sample holds under 550,000 clones, roughly 90% seen once. The material sequenced was peripheral blood, taken in a trial of Ad26.COV2.S vaccine versus placebo. Source of these receptors: a person aged 18-65 years who received the Ad26.COV2.S COVID-19 vaccine or a placebo. The CDR3 runs from the conserved cysteine through the conserved F or W.

V gene: TRBV3-1/TRBV3-2; CDR3 length: 18; CDR3 protein: CASSQESRGQALSYEQYF
V gene: TRBV4-3; CDR3 length: 15; CDR3 protein: CASSLLSGVRGEQYF
V gene: TRBV7-2; CDR3 length: 15; CDR3 protein: CASSLVGQGTYEQYF
V gene: TRBV2; CDR3 length: 16; CDR3 protein: CASSPSWTSGNYEQYF
V gene: TRBV9; CDR3 length: 16; CDR3 protein: CASSGRSDRDYNEQFF
V gene: TRBV5-1; CDR3 length: 15; CDR3 protein: CASSLGQGATGELFF
V gene: TRBV11-2; CDR3 length: 13; CDR3 protein: CASSLYGDEKLFF
V gene: TRBV7-2; CDR3 length: 13; CDR3 protein: CASSITGGETQYF
V gene: TRBV4-1; CDR3 length: 14; CDR3 protein: CASSQDYGGEKLFF
V gene: TRBV12-5; CDR3 length: 18; CDR3 protein: CASGLVVRTGFLPDTQYF
V gene: TRBV2; CDR3 length: 13; CDR3 protein: CADMGREYNEQFF
V gene: TRBV6-2/TRBV6-3; CDR3 length: 18; CDR3 protein: CASSYSPLLATAYNEQFF
V gene: TRBV28; CDR3 length: 16; CDR3 protein: CASTVLLLPSTDTQYF
V gene: TRBV5-1; CDR3 length: 16; CDR3 protein: CASSLREPTFTGELFF
V gene: TRBV4-1; CDR3 length: 18; CDR3 protein: CASSQDFLGSRTGNTIYF
V gene: TRBV7-2; CDR3 length: 19; CDR3 protein: CASSLRSPGLAGGLETQYF
V gene: TRBV27; CDR3 length: 16; CDR3 protein: CASSLSPWDFTDTQYF
V gene: TRBV6-5; CDR3 length: 15; CDR3 protein: CASSYVRQSSYEQYF
V gene: TRBV5-1; CDR3 length: 15; CDR3 protein: CASSAYGSWDSPLHF
V gene: TRBV3-1/TRBV3-2; CDR3 length: 17; CDR3 protein: CASSPRTSGLYQETQYF
V gene: TRBV24-1; CDR3 length: 13; CDR3 protein: CATSEQGGEKLFF
V gene: TRBV6-2/TRBV6-3; CDR3 length: 16; CDR3 protein: CASSYPSSSGAGELFF
V gene: TRBV10-2; CDR3 length: 17; CDR3 protein: CASSQVPGPDPKNEQFF
V gene: TRBV6-5; CDR3 length: 12; CDR3 protein: CASTTTLRAAFF
V gene: TRBV9; CDR3 length: 16; CDR3 protein: CASSVAPGVFNSPLHF
V gene: TRBV5-5; CDR3 length: 15; CDR3 protein: CASSPLQGSTGPQHF
V gene: TRBV11-2; CDR3 length: 17; CDR3 protein: CASSLAAGQQAYNEQFF